This T cell receptor (beta chain) was recovered during a study of vaccination effects on CD4 cells after COVID-19. Cultured cells yielded isolated CD4+ T cells after about ten days. None of the vaccinated had previously contracted SARS-CoV-2, and their nucleocapsid antibodies tested negative. Regarding this clone: What it recognizes is unknown.

V was pared by 1 base and J by 7 bases, with 3 bases of the junction left unmatched. The CDR3 runs 15 residues. Per the germline V gene, CDR1 is LGHNA and CDR2 is YNFKEQ. Sequencing used immunoSEQ multiplex PCR; TCRdb keeps in-frame clones, though not all of them. The sample has around 46,000 clones, more than 65% seen once; the top ten hold 4.5% to 7%. This chain connects TRBV4-2 to TRBJ2-1; 11 bases match TRBD2. The sample here was CD4+ T cells from PBMCs cultured without peptide, taken before COVID-19 vaccination. The receptor was isolated from a human donor who received a COVID-19 vaccine. In DNA form, the CDR3 reads TGTGCCAGCAGCCAAGTAGCGGGGGGGCTGAATGAGCAGTTCTTC. Its translation: CASSQVAGGLNEQFF.